This entry lists 2 T cell receptor beta chains sequenced from one sample in a study of blood T cell repertoires in COVID-19. Assay used: immunoSEQ multiplex PCR; TCRdb lists only in-frame clones, some missing. The sample lists about 32,000 clones, approximately 95% occurring once. The sample was peripheral blood. These TCRs come from a male donor with active COVID-19.

This clone was recorded only once. This rearrangement joins TRBV7-2 to TRBJ1-2, with D possibly matching TRBD1 (5 bases). The germline V and J ends were trimmed by 2 bases and 8 bases, with 18 bases remaining between them. Per germline, CDR1 SGHTA and CDR2 FQGNSA. This CDR3 is 15 amino acids long. CDR3 region: CASSLSPMGGRGYTF. Written as DNA, the CDR3 is TGTGCCAGCAGCTTATCGCCAATGGGGGGAAGGGGCTACACCTTC.

The gene calls are TRBV9 and TRBJ2-3; D remains unclear. The CDR3 consists of 15 residues. The germline V gene encodes CDR1 SGDLS and CDR2 YYNGEE. V lost 4 bases, J lost 3 bases, and 15 bases lay in between. In nucleotides, the CDR3 is TGTGCCAGCAGCACAGTAGGTCACGGAACAGATACGCAGTATTTT. This codes for CASSTVGHGTDTQYF.